This TCR beta chain comes out of a study of T cells after posttransplantation cyclophosphamide. The protocol was immunoSEQ multiplex PCR, while the TCRdb copy is restricted to in-frame clones and leaves out a portion. The data contain tens of thousands of clones, roughly 86% of them seen just once; the ten biggest clones take up approximately 2.6%. The CDR3 consists of 14 residues. Per germline, CDR1 MNHNS and CDR2 SASEGT. V lost 7 bases, J lost 2 bases, and 11 bases lay in between. This clone was recorded once. The sequence was collected from a man under 40 with a blood cancer, CMV-positive, and with a related stem cell donor. Sequencing was carried out using PBMCs. The chain uses TRBV6-1 and TRBJ2-2; tentatively, D is TRBD1 (5 bases). CDR3 amino acids: CASNPDRNTGELFF. In DNA form, the CDR3 reads TGTGCCAGCAACCCAGACAGAAACACCGGGGAGCTGTTTTTT.